Listed below are T cell receptor beta chains from one sample, sequenced in a study of T cell changes during pregnancy in multiple sclerosis. Only in-frame clones appear in the TCRdb table, and some are missing; sequencing was by immunoSEQ multiplex PCR. The data show approximately 35,000 clones, roughly nine tenths seen once. The sequencing used CD4+ T cells from peripheral blood mononuclear cells, collected in the second trimester of pregnancy. Receptor source: a female donor in good health, enrolled as a control in a pregnancy study. Each CDR3 is given with its conserved first and last residue. A D gene is named only where the DNA matches it firmly. Clone size appears in some rows only: once, few, many, or a class for an expanded clone.

j_gene	v_gene	abundance	d_gene	CDR3aa	CDR3nt
TRBJ1-1	TRBV29-1	.	.	CSAQGATEAFF	TGCAGCGCCCAAGGGGCCACTGAAGCTTTCTTT
TRBJ1-4	TRBV19	.	TRBD1	CASSAPGDRAARLFF	TGTGCCAGTAGTGCCCCCGGGGACAGGGCGGCCCGACTGTTTTTT
TRBJ2-3	TRBV11-3	.	TRBD2	CASSLDLFVTSSTDTQYF	TGTGCCAGCAGCTTAGATTTATTTGTGACTAGCTCGACAGATACGCAGTATTTT
TRBJ1-2	TRBV27	.	TRBD1	CASSLIPGQEVNYGYTF	TGTGCCAGCAGTTTGATACCGGGACAGGAGGTTAACTATGGCTACACCTTC
TRBJ2-5	TRBV20-1	.	.	CSRAGQETQYF	TGCAGTAGGGCGGGGCAAGAGACCCAGTACTTC
TRBJ2-7	TRBV30	.	TRBD2	CAWNRGGPGPYEQYF	TGTGCCTGGAACCGGGGGGGGCCGGGCCCCTACGAGCAGTACTTC
TRBJ2-1	TRBV2	.	TRBD1	CASSDRQGANEQFF	TGTGCCAGCAGTGACCGACAGGGGGCCAATGAGCAGTTCTTC
TRBJ2-2	TRBV6-1	.	TRBD2	CASSATSGGLNTGELFF	TGTGCCAGCAGTGCGACTAGCGGGGGCCTGAACACCGGGGAGCTGTTTTTT
TRBJ1-1	TRBV27	.	.	CATGSGSRTEAFF	TGTGCCACCGGGTCGGGGTCGCGCACTGAAGCTTTCTTT
TRBJ1-4	TRBV5-1	.	.	CASRTARVGNEKLFF	TGCGCCAGCAGAACCGCCCGGGTCGGTAATGAAAAACTGTTTTTT
TRBJ1-2	TRBV5-6	.	TRBD1	CASSYGQGNYGYTF	TGTGCCAGCAGCTACGGACAGGGAAACTATGGCTACACCTTC
TRBJ1-1	TRBV5-4	.	.	CASSPGGQRTEAFF	TGTGCCAGCAGCCCGGGGGGACAACGGACTGAAGCTTTCTTT
TRBJ1-1	TRBV28	.	TRBD1	CASKLGQGALNTEAFF	TGTGCCAGCAAGCTCGGACAGGGGGCATTGAACACTGAAGCTTTCTTT
TRBJ2-5	TRBV5-4	.	TRBD2	CASSFGGIQKTQYF	TGTGCCAGCAGCTTCGGGGGGATTCAAAAGACCCAGTACTTC
TRBJ1-1	TRBV6-1	.	.	CASEAGHMNTEAFF	TGTGCCAGCGAGGCAGGGCACATGAACACTGAAGCTTTCTTT
TRBJ1-5	TRBV4-3	once	.	CASSQDSTGNQPQHF	TGCGCCAGCAGCCAAGATTCCACAGGGAATCAGCCCCAGCATTTT
TRBJ2-5	TRBV9	.	TRBD2	CASSWTSGGAGETQYF	TGTGCCAGCAGTTGGACTAGCGGGGGGGCCGGGGAGACCCAGTACTTC
TRBJ1-2	TRBV9	.	TRBD1	CASSPRRTGDGYTF	TGTGCCAGCAGCCCGCGGCGGACAGGGGACGGCTACACCTTC
TRBJ2-5	TRBV5-6	once	.	CASSLTGAGTQYF	TGTGCCAGCAGCTTGACAGGAGCGGGGACCCAGTACTTC
TRBJ1-1	TRBV11-3	once	TRBD1	CASSPGTGGTEAFF	TGTGCCAGCAGCCCCGGGACAGGGGGGACTGAAGCTTTCTTT
TRBJ1-3	TRBV19	once	.	CASSAPREISGNTIYF	TGTGCCAGTAGTGCCCCACGAGAAATCTCTGGAAACACCATATATTTT
TRBJ1-1	TRBV29-1	.	TRBD1	CSVAGTGGVGEAFF	TGCAGCGTTGCCGGGACAGGGGGCGTGGGTGAAGCTTTCTTT
TRBJ1-1	TRBV5-8	.	.	CASSQLVGSTEAFF	TGTGCCAGCAGTCAGTTGGTCGGGTCCACTGAAGCTTTCTTT
TRBJ2-6	TRBV7-2	once	.	CASSTRLAGANVLTF	TGTGCCAGCAGCACTAGACTAGCTGGGGCCAACGTCCTGACTTTC
TRBJ2-3	TRBV30	.	TRBD2	CAWSVRLAGVTDTQYF	TGTGCCTGGAGTGTAAGGCTAGCGGGGGTCACAGATACGCAGTATTTT
TRBJ2-5	TRBV19	once	TRBD1	CASSLQGAEETQYF	TGTGCCAGTAGTCTACAGGGGGCGGAGGAGACCCAGTACTTC
TRBJ2-3	TRBV7-9	.	TRBD1	CASSGRTGADTQYF	TGTGCCAGCAGCGGTAGGACAGGGGCGGATACGCAGTATTTT
TRBJ2-2	TRBV7-6	.	TRBD2	CASSLLAGATNTGELFF	TGTGCCAGCAGCTTACTAGCGGGGGCTACTAACACCGGGGAGCTGTTTTTT
TRBJ1-5	TRBV18	.	.	CASSASPESNQPQHF	TGTGCCAGCTCAGCCTCCCCAGAATCCAATCAGCCCCAGCATTTT
TRBJ2-3	TRBV10-3	once	.	CAISERQGPTTDTQYF	TGTGCCATCAGTGAACGGCAGGGGCCAACCACAGATACGCAGTATTTT
TRBJ2-7	TRBV29-1	.	TRBD1	CSVGQGSTYEQYF	TGCAGCGTGGGACAGGGAAGCACCTACGAGCAGTACTTC
TRBJ1-6	TRBV7-9	.	.	CASSLEETAHNSPLHF	TGTGCCAGCAGCTTAGAGGAGACAGCCCATAATTCACCCCTCCACTTT
TRBJ1-2	TRBV2	.	.	CASRLAPANYGYTF	TGTGCCAGCCGTCTGGCCCCCGCTAACTATGGCTACACCTTC
TRBJ1-2	TRBV4-3	.	.	CASSPGLPYGYTF	TGCGCCAGCAGCCCGGGACTCCCCTATGGCTACACCTTC
TRBJ2-7	TRBV7-2	.	.	CASSPGQLRTYEQYF	TGTGCCAGCAGCCCGGGACAACTGAGGACCTACGAGCAGTACTTC
TRBJ2-3	TRBV5-4	once	.	CASSPRGGATDTQYF	TGTGCCAGCAGCCCGAGAGGCGGGGCCACAGATACGCAGTATTTT
TRBJ1-1	TRBV7-2	once	.	CASSSQPRSGTEAFF	TGTGCCAGCAGCTCACAGCCCAGGAGCGGCACTGAAGCTTTCTTT
TRBJ1-5	TRBV6-6	once	TRBD1	CASRGQSNQPQHF	TGTGCCAGCCGGGGACAGAGCAATCAGCCCCAGCATTTT
TRBJ2-4	TRBV19	once	TRBD2	CASSTDPFPGGLAKNIQYF	TGTGCCAGTAGTACCGACCCTTTCCCGGGAGGCTTAGCCAAAAACATTCAGTACTTC
TRBJ2-2	TRBV7-2	.	.	CASSREFAGNTGELFF	TGTGCCAGCAGCCGGGAGTTCGCAGGGAACACCGGGGAGCTGTTTTTT
TRBJ2-2	TRBV5-1	.	TRBD2	CASSLDLAGHTGELFF	TGCGCCAGCAGCCTGGACCTAGCGGGACACACCGGGGAGCTGTTTTTT